The T cell receptor beta chain described here comes from a study of cytomegalovirus exposure and HLA in healthy donors. The PCR used 60 Vbeta and 13 Jbeta primers. Measured with immunoSEQ multiplex PCR; TCRdb has only the in-frame clones, and not every one. Of 100,000 to 150,000 clones in the sample, roughly 80% are singletons; the top ten hold 0.95% to 1.5%. Donors were nominally healthy when sampled, though unrecorded immune exposures were likely. The sample comprised PBMCs. This sequence originates from a girl aged 2 to 9 in good health and CMV-seronegative.

CDR3 in DNA: TGTGCCAGCAGGAGAAACTACGAGCAGTACTTC. Encoded protein: CASRRNYEQYF. The chain has TRBV28 and TRBJ2-7; D ambiguous. Trimming shortened V by 6 bases and J by 3 bases, and 6 bases separated the two germline ends. The CDR3 extends over 11 amino acids. CDR1 is MDHEN, CDR2 SYDVKM, per germline.